This is a list of T cell receptor beta chains from one sample in a study of metastatic and nonmetastatic thyroid tumors. TCRdb reanalyzed the PCR reads via MiXCR. The sample yields 30,000 to 35,000 clones, approximately 16% seen once. What was sequenced was blood. The receptors stem from a female donor with papillary thyroid cancer or a benign thyroid nodule (not recorded which). Some clones in this sample may be carry-over from other donors' samples. Each CDR3 is given with its conserved first and last residue. The D gene is left open where the match is weak. Part of the rows lack a size; the others show once, few, many or a class for expanded clones.

CDR3: CASSFGGAGSYEQYF
DNA: TGTGCCAGCAGCTTTGGTGGGGCAGGGTCCTACGAGCAGTACTTC
J: TRBJ2-7
V: TRBV5-4
size: once
D: -

CDR3: CASSYSGAGGDYGYTF
DNA: TGTGCCAGCAGTTACTCCGGGGCAGGGGGCGACTATGGCTACACCTTC
J: TRBJ1-2
V: TRBV6-5
size: few
D: TRBD1

CDR3: CASSFRNQPQHF
DNA: TGTGCCAGCAGTTTTCGCAATCAGCCCCAGCATTTT
J: TRBJ1-5
V: TRBV6-1
size: many
D: -

CDR3: CAISGGLVNTEAFF
DNA: TGTGCCATCAGTGGCGGCCTAGTGAACACTGAAGCTTTCTTT
J: TRBJ1-1
V: TRBV10-3
size: many
D: -

CDR3: CASSLVQGQETQYF
DNA: TGTGCCAGCAGTTTAGTCCAGGGCCAAGAGACCCAGTACTTC
J: TRBJ2-5
V: TRBV12-3/TRBV12-4
size: many
D: -

CDR3: CASSPWTGTEAEQYF
DNA: TGTGCCAGCAGCCCGTGGACAGGGACGGAGGCCGAGCAGTACTTC
J: TRBJ2-7
V: TRBV7-8
size: many
D: TRBD1

CDR3: CATGGGANEQFF
DNA: TGTGCCACGGGGGGTGGGGCCAATGAGCAGTTCTTC
J: TRBJ2-1
V: TRBV2
size: many
D: TRBD2

CDR3: CASSLEGSEQYF
DNA: TGTGCCAGCAGCTTAGAGGGAAGCGAGCAGTACTTC
J: TRBJ2-7
V: TRBV7-9
size: large
D: -

CDR3: CAINRGPSYEQYF
DNA: TGTGCCATCAACAGGGGGCCCTCCTACGAGCAGTACTTC
J: TRBJ2-7
V: TRBV10-3
size: many
D: TRBD1

CDR3: CATSGDYQETQYF
DNA: TGTGCCACCAGTGGGGACTATCAAGAGACCCAGTACTTC
J: TRBJ2-5
V: TRBV24-1
size: many
D: TRBD2

CDR3: CASSFHSADTQYF
DNA: TGTGCCAGCAGTTTTCACAGTGCAGATACGCAGTATTTT
J: TRBJ2-3
V: TRBV28
size: many
D: -

CDR3: CASSSFGSSLGYEQYF
DNA: TGCGCCAGCAGTTCCTTTGGTTCCAGCCTCGGGTACGAGCAGTACTTC
J: TRBJ2-7
V: TRBV6-1
size: -
D: -

CDR3: CASSENTEAFF
DNA: TGTGCCAGCAGTGAGAACACTGAAGCTTTCTTT
J: TRBJ1-1
V: TRBV28
size: many
D: -

CDR3: CASSLGVLPEAFF
DNA: TGTGCCAGCAGTCTCGGGGTCCTCCCTGAAGCTTTCTTT
J: TRBJ1-1
V: TRBV11-2
size: -
D: -

CDR3: CASSIGPGGFYNEQFF
DNA: TGTGCCAGTAGTATAGGTCCAGGGGGCTTCTACAATGAGCAGTTCTTC
J: TRBJ2-1
V: TRBV19
size: many
D: TRBD1

CDR3: CASRTDGYNSPLHF
DNA: TGTGCCAGCAGAACCGACGGTTATAATTCACCCCTCCACTTT
J: TRBJ1-6
V: TRBV7-9
size: -
D: -

CDR3: CSVVGNPLNTIYF
DNA: TGCAGCGTTGTAGGGAACCCTTTAAACACCATATATTTT
J: TRBJ1-3
V: TRBV29-1
size: many
D: -

CDR3: CASSAGARTDTQYF
DNA: TGTGCCAGCAGCGCGGGAGCTAGGACAGATACGCAGTATTTT
J: TRBJ2-3
V: TRBV27
size: many
D: TRBD2

CDR3: CASSFLPGVPYNEQFF
DNA: TGTGCCAGCAGCTTCCTCCCCGGGGTTCCTTACAATGAGCAGTTCTTC
J: TRBJ2-1
V: TRBV7-2
size: many
D: -

CDR3: CASRVSPTTTQYF
DNA: TGTGCCAGCAGAGTCAGCCCTACCACGACCCAGTACTTC
J: TRBJ2-5
V: TRBV28
size: many
D: -

CDR3: CSVDIGQGYEQYF
DNA: TGCAGCGTTGACATAGGACAGGGCTACGAGCAGTACTTC
J: TRBJ2-7
V: TRBV29-1
size: many
D: TRBD1

CDR3: CASNPGQGQNEKLFF
DNA: TGTGCCAGCAACCCCGGACAGGGCCAAAATGAAAAACTGTTTTTT
J: TRBJ1-4
V: TRBV6-1
size: many
D: TRBD1

CDR3: CASTRRLPGGNYNEQFF
DNA: TGTGCCAGCACCAGAAGGCTTCCGGGAGGGAACTACAATGAGCAGTTCTTC
J: TRBJ2-1
V: TRBV27
size: few
D: TRBD2

CDR3: CASSPGRTGGGYGYTF
DNA: TGTGCCAGCAGCCCGGGAAGGACAGGGGGTGGCTATGGCTACACCTTC
J: TRBJ1-2
V: TRBV11-2
size: many
D: TRBD1

CDR3: CASSWGSGWELAPLGEQYF
DNA: TGTGCCAGCAGTTGGGGGTCCGGGTGGGAACTAGCGCCCCTCGGGGAGCAGTACTTC
J: TRBJ2-7
V: TRBV6-6
size: many
D: TRBD2